These 16 T cell receptor beta chains were sequenced from one sample in a study of CD8 T cells in ankylosing spondylitis. TCRdb redid the calling of the 5' RACE reads with MiXCR, one entry per CDR3 protein. The data hold 250,000 to 300,000 distinct CDR3 sequences, with 15% to 20% observed a single time. Material for sequencing was blood, either unsorted or a sorted T cell fraction (not recorded which). Receptors originate from a male donor with ankylosing spondylitis or in good health (not recorded which).

The V gene is TRBV2, the J gene TRBJ2-7; 15 bases are shared with TRBD2. With 5 bases clipped from V and 0 bases from J, the junction kept 14 bases outside the gene matches. Germline V gene data show CDR1 as SNHLY and CDR2 as FYNNEI. The CDR3 runs 20 residues. The CDR3 DNA reads as TGTGCCAGCAGTAGGACTAGCGGGAGGGATACCTCCACCCCCTCCTACGAGCAGTACTTC. Its protein product is CASSRTSGRDTSTPSYEQYF.

V and J are TRBV27 and TRBJ2-1, with D possibly TRBD2 on 6 matching bases. The V gene lost 4 bases and the J gene lost 12 bases, with 19 bases spanning the gap. The CDR3 has 14 residues. In germline, CDR1 is MNHEY, CDR2 SMNVEV (reference sequence). The CDR3 region is CASSWGLPESGQFF. The DNA of the CDR3 is TGTGCCAGCAGTTGGGGACTCCCAGAGAGCGGGCAGTTCTTC.

This clonotype has at least ten counts. The gene calls are TRBV23-1 and TRBJ2-1; possible D gene TRBD2, 5 bases. TRBV23-1 is classed as an ORF, of uncertain function. This CDR3 is built from 19 residues. V was cut by 2 bases and J by 0 bases, with 20 bases left in between. In DNA form, the CDR3 reads TGCGCCAGCAGTCAACTCCTAGCACCCCCTTCGGTCTCCTACAATGAGCAGTTCTTC. Its protein product is CASSQLLAPPSVSYNEQFF.

The V gene is TRBV7-3, the J gene TRBJ2-1; unclear D gene. CDR3 length: 13 residues. With 0 bases removed from V and 9 bases from J, the gap between germline ends came to 9 bases. The V gene's germline CDR1 is SGHTA and CDR2 FQGTGA. CDR3 coding DNA: TGTGCCAGCAGCTTAACTGCCGTGAGTGAGCAGTTCTTC. This encodes CASSLTAVSEQFF.

This clonotype was picked up many times. The V gene is TRBV5-1, the J gene TRBJ2-1; TRBD2 matches 7 bases. The germline V gene has CDR1 SGHRS and CDR2 YFSETQ. Trimming took 4 bases from V and 4 from J; bases not matched to a gene: 14. The CDR3 totals 17 residues. The CDR3 loop reads CASSPERGGPGYNEQFF. The CDR3 coding sequence is TGCGCCAGCAGCCCAGAACGGGGAGGGCCGGGTTACAATGAGCAGTTCTTC.

V usage is TRBV10-3 and J usage is TRBJ2-7; 12 bases are a match to TRBD2. Germline V CDR1 and CDR2: ENHRY, SYGVKD. The CDR3 totals 16 residues. J lost 0 bases, V lost 8 bases, and 8 bases had no gene match. CDR3 loop: CAILPLAGGYSYEQYF. CDR3 DNA sequence: TGTGCCATCCTCCCCCTAGCGGGAGGGTACTCCTACGAGCAGTACTTC.

This clonotype was seen only a few times. This sequence joins TRBV20-1 and TRBJ2-7, with D unresolved. Germline values: CDR1 DFQATT, CDR2 SNEGSKA (reference sequence). V was trimmed by 0 bases and J by 2 bases, leaving 17 bases between them. The CDR3 consists of 16 residues. The DNA of the CDR3 is TGCAGTGCTAGAGATCAGTACCCACAGCCTCCCTACGAGCAGTACTTC. Translating it yields CSARDQYPQPPYEQYF.

V is TRBV12-3 or TRBV12-4 and J is TRBJ2-7, with 7 bases lining up with TRBD2. This CDR3 is built from 14 residues. The ends lost 3 bases at V and 6 bases at J; junction bases unmatched: 8. The CDR3 protein is CASSFRDYGLEQYF. In nucleotides, the CDR3 is TGTGCCAGCAGTTTTAGGGACTATGGCCTCGAGCAGTACTTC.

This clonotype showed up many times. The chain couples TRBV27 to TRBJ2-1; no definite D call. This CDR3 is 12 amino acids long. The V gene's germline CDR1 is MNHEY and CDR2 SMNVEV (reference sequence). The ends were cut back, 4 bases at V and 7 bases at J, with 8 bases in the middle. The CDR3: CASSSYENEQFF. In nucleotides, the CDR3 is TGTGCCAGCAGTTCCTATGAGAATGAGCAGTTCTTC.

The J gene is TRBJ2-7, the V gene TRBV7-9; TRBD1 matches 8 bases. CDR1 and CDR2 from the germline V gene are SEHNR and FQNEAQ (reference sequence). After removal of 5 bases from V and 4 bases from J, the junction contained 4 bases not matched to a gene. The CDR3 covers 13 residues. DNA for the CDR3: TGTGCCAGCAGCGGGGGACAGGTATACGAGCAGTACTTC. Its protein product is CASSGGQVYEQYF.

The chain links TRBV29-1 to TRBJ1-5; maybe TRBD1 (5 bases). The CDR3 covers 13 residues. Between the trimmed V and J ends, which lost 0 bases and 9 bases, there was a span of 12 bases. Germline V lookup: CDR1 SQVTM, CDR2 ANQGSEA. The CDR3 loop reads CSVEDDLGRPQHF. The CDR3 DNA reads TGCAGCGTTGAAGATGATTTGGGACGGCCCCAGCATTTT. Using reference TRBV29-1 and TRBJ1-5 for the parts outside the CDR3, the full variable domain is SAVISQKPSRDICQRGTSLTIQCQVDSQVTMMFWYRQQPGQSLTLIATANQGSEATYESGFVIDKFPISRPNLTFSTLTVSNMSPEDSSIYLCSVEDDLGRPQHFGDGTRLSIL.

This clonotype was detected many times. The chain combines TRBV9 with TRBJ2-3; a possible D gene is TRBD2 (6 bases). The germline gives CDR1 SGDLS, CDR2 YYNGEE. V was clipped by 4 bases and J by 1 base, with 13 bases between them. This CDR3 has 15 residues. Here the CDR3 reads CASSRPGAGTDTQYF. Written as DNA, the CDR3 is TGTGCCAGCAGCCGACCGGGAGCGGGCACAGATACGCAGTATTTT.

This clonotype was found many times. The V gene is TRBV12-3 or TRBV12-4, the J gene TRBJ1-4; 8 bases match TRBD1. The V and J ends lost 5 bases and 10 bases, in that order; junction bases with no gene match: 3. The CDR3 extends over 12 amino acids. Here the CDR3 reads CASSLGQGKLFF. CDR3 bases: TGTGCCAGCAGTCTAGGACAGGGAAAACTGTTTTTT.

This clonotype was found many times. V gene TRBV12-3 or TRBV12-4 combines with J gene TRBJ2-7, with a tentative D call TRBD2 (7 bases). CDR3 length equals 15 residues. V lost 3 bases to trimming and J lost 3 bases, with 15 bases between them. The CDR3 coding sequence is TGTGCCAGCAGTTTCATCGGGGGGCGATTCTACGAGCAGTACTTC. It encodes CASSFIGGRFYEQYF.

Ten or more counts support this clonotype. The chain employs TRBV24-1 and TRBJ2-1; D may match TRBD1 or TRBD2 (6 bases each). Deletions cut 5 bases from V and 3 bases from J, with 16 bases between. The germline CDR1 and CDR2 sequences are KGHDR and SFDVKD. The CDR3 extends over 16 amino acids. For the CDR3, the DNA is TGTGCCACCAGTGGCTCCACAGGGACTCTCTACAATGAGCAGTTCTTC. It is translated as CATSGSTGTLYNEQFF.

This chain joins TRBV4-1 and TRBJ1-2; possibly TRBD1 for D (6 bases). Germline V gene sequence: CDR1 MGHRA, CDR2 YSYEKL. This CDR3 has 15 amino acids. V was cut by 3 bases and J by 5 bases, with 16 bases left in between. The CDR3 reads CASSHPNRVVYGYTF. CDR3 sequence (DNA): TGCGCCAGCAGCCATCCCAACAGGGTTGTGTATGGCTACACCTTC.